This is a list of T cell receptor beta chains from one sample in a study of blood T cell repertoires in COVID-19. Here immunoSEQ multiplex PCR was the method, and the copy in TCRdb shows in-frame clones only, minus some. The data hold more than 150,000 clones, with around 90% observed a single time. Input material: peripheral blood. The origin of the receptors is a man between 60 and 75 years old with COVID-19, enrolled during active disease. Both conserved end residues are part of each CDR3. Each record gives: V gene, J gene, clone size, D gene, CDR3 protein, CDR3 DNA. A D gene is named only where the DNA matches it firmly. Expanded clones get a size class; other rows say once, few or many, or leave the size out.

>TRBV18|TRBJ1-1|.|.
CASSLGMVNTEAFF
TGTGCCAGCTCACTTGGCATGGTGAACACTGAAGCTTTCTTT
>TRBV18|TRBJ1-1|.|.
CASSPPGGRDTNTEAFF
TGTGCCAGCTCACCACCGGGAGGGAGGGATACGAACACTGAAGCTTTCTTT
>TRBV7-2|TRBJ2-7|once|.
CASSLGGGASYTYEQYF
TGTGCCAGCAGCTTAGGGGGCGGGGCGAGCTATACCTACGAGCAGTACTTC
>TRBV5-6|TRBJ1-6|.|TRBD1
CASSLSGTGDSPLHF
TGTGCCAGCAGCTTATCCGGGACAGGGGACTCCCCCCTCCACTTT
>TRBV19|TRBJ1-3|.|TRBD1
CASSAALGQASGNTIYF
TGTGCCAGTAGTGCAGCCCTGGGACAGGCGTCTGGAAACACCATATATTTT
>TRBV7-3|TRBJ2-3|.|TRBD2
CASSSAGGWRDTQYF
TGTGCCAGCAGCTCAGCGGGGGGCTGGAGAGATACGCAGTATTTT
>TRBV7-8|TRBJ1-5|.|.
CASSSTDSLANQPQHF
TGTGCCAGCAGCTCGACAGATAGCCTCGCCAATCAGCCCCAGCATTTT
>TRBV7-6|TRBJ1-1|.|.
CASSLAYRDKNTEAFF
TGTGCCAGCAGCTTAGCTTACAGGGATAAGAACACTGAAGCTTTCTTT
>TRBV4-1|TRBJ1-1|once|.
CASSQSGGYYTEAFF
TGCGCCAGCAGCCAGTCGGGGGGCTACTACACTGAAGCTTTCTTT
>TRBV5-5|TRBJ1-3|.|TRBD1
CASSFGTGGAGNTIYF
TGTGCCAGCAGCTTTGGTACAGGGGGTGCGGGAAACACCATATATTTT
>TRBV29-1|TRBJ2-2|.|.
CSVFRNTGELFF
TGCAGCGTGTTCAGGAACACCGGGGAGCTGTTTTTT
>TRBV4-1|TRBJ2-1|.|TRBD2
CASSQGAGTSSYNEQFF
TGCGCCAGCAGCCAAGGTGCAGGGACTAGCTCCTACAATGAGCAGTTCTTC
>TRBV4-3|TRBJ2-5|.|.
CASSQGARVRETQYF
TGCGCCAGCAGCCAAGGGGCCAGGGTCCGGGAGACCCAGTACTTC
>TRBV14|TRBJ1-1|.|.
CASSQGQNTEAFF
TGTGCCAGCAGCCAAGGACAGAACACTGAAGCTTTCTTT
>TRBV29-1|TRBJ2-7|.|TRBD1
CSVAGGQGPYEQYF
TGCAGCGTTGCCGGGGGACAGGGACCTTACGAGCAGTACTTC
>TRBV11-2|TRBJ2-6|.|.
CASSSTGSSGANVLTF
TGTGCCAGCAGCTCTACAGGTAGCTCTGGGGCCAACGTCCTGACTTTC
>TRBV3-1/TRBV3-2|TRBJ1-1|.|.
CASSQARSEAFF
TGTGCCAGCAGCCAAGCGAGGTCTGAAGCTTTCTTT
>TRBV4-3|TRBJ1-3|.|TRBD1
CASSQETGEVSSTIYF
TGCGCCAGCAGCCAAGAGACAGGGGAAGTCTCCAGCACCATATATTTT
>TRBV6-2/TRBV6-3|TRBJ2-2|.|.
CASSYLGVGELFF
TGTGCCAGCAGTTACCTGGGAGTCGGGGAGCTGTTTTTT
>TRBV6-5|TRBJ2-7|.|.
CASKLALSYEQYF
TGTGCCAGCAAGCTCGCACTCTCCTACGAGCAGTACTTC
>TRBV24-1|TRBJ1-3|.|TRBD1
CATSDPGQGTGNTIYF
TGTGCCACCAGTGATCCGGGACAGGGGACTGGAAACACCATATATTTT
>TRBV18|TRBJ1-2|.|.
CASSPTVIQHSTSNYGYTF
TGTGCCAGCTCACCCACTGTAATACAGCACTCCACGTCTAACTATGGCTACACCTTC
>TRBV7-8|TRBJ2-6|few|.
CASSPWTPSGANVLTF
TGTGCCAGCAGCCCGTGGACACCGTCTGGGGCCAACGTCCTGACTTTC
>TRBV7-3|TRBJ2-3|.|TRBD1
CASSRGQGGETDTQYF
TGTGCCAGCAGCCGAGGACAGGGCGGTGAGACAGATACGCAGTATTTT
>TRBV7-2|TRBJ1-2|.|TRBD1
CASQFTGANYGYTF
TGTGCCAGCCAATTTACAGGGGCGAACTATGGCTACACCTTC
>TRBV6-5|TRBJ1-1|.|TRBD1
CASSRQGGPEAFF
TGTGCCAGCAGTCGTCAGGGGGGTCCTGAAGCTTTCTTT
>TRBV28|TRBJ1-5|.|.
CASSLHAGDNQPQHF
TGTGCCAGCAGCCTACATGCGGGGGATAATCAGCCCCAGCATTTT
>TRBV5-8|TRBJ1-1|.|.
CASSWGGNTEAFF
TGTGCCAGCAGCTGGGGCGGGAACACTGAAGCTTTCTTT
>TRBV7-9|TRBJ1-1|.|.
CASSLGSSANTEAFF
TGTGCCAGCAGCTTAGGTAGCAGCGCGAACACTGAAGCTTTCTTT
>TRBV5-4|TRBJ2-6|.|TRBD1
CASSLGGQGIGANVLTF
TGTGCCAGCAGCTTGGGCGGACAGGGCATTGGGGCCAACGTCCTGACTTTC
>TRBV4-3|TRBJ2-3|.|TRBD2
CASSQGRSSGGVGGGTDTQYF
TGCGCCAGCAGCCAAGGGCGGTCTAGCGGGGGGGTAGGTGGGGGCACAGATACGCAGTATTTT
>TRBV21-1|TRBJ1-2|.|.
CASSKTGGTWEANYGYTF
TGTGCCAGCAGCAAAACAGGGGGAACATGGGAAGCTAACTATGGCTACACCTTC
>TRBV5-8|TRBJ1-1|.|.
CASSPQGWLGDTEAFF
TGTGCCAGCAGCCCCCAGGGGTGGTTGGGGGACACTGAAGCTTTCTTT
>TRBV29-1|TRBJ2-1|.|TRBD1
CSVEGQSHEQFF
TGCAGCGTTGAGGGACAGTCCCATGAGCAGTTCTTC
>TRBV4-2|TRBJ1-4|.|.
CASSQVGGRNEKLFF
TGTGCCAGCAGCCAGGTGGGCGGGCGTAATGAAAAACTGTTTTTT
>TRBV6-2/TRBV6-3|TRBJ2-7|.|TRBD1
CASSRTGGLYEQYF
TGTGCCAGCAGTCGGACAGGGGGCTTATACGAGCAGTACTTC
>TRBV6-5|TRBJ1-1|.|.
CASSSTVLEKAFF
TGTGCCAGCAGTTCGACGGTCCTGGAGAAAGCTTTCTTT
>TRBV18|TRBJ2-5|.|TRBD1
CASSPPRQGPWETQYF
TGTGCCAGCTCACCGCCAAGACAGGGGCCGTGGGAGACCCAGTACTTC
>TRBV21-1|TRBJ2-7|.|.
CACSSAGTLDEQYF
TGTGCCTGCAGCTCAGCGGGAACATTAGACGAGCAGTACTTC
>TRBV3-1/TRBV3-2|TRBJ2-1|.|TRBD1
CASSHGTAKNEQFF
TGTGCCAGCAGCCATGGGACAGCAAAGAATGAGCAGTTCTTC
>TRBV11-2|TRBJ1-1|.|.
CAGRGYGNTEAFF
TGTGCCGGAAGGGGTTACGGGAACACTGAAGCTTTCTTT
>TRBV5-1|TRBJ1-6|.|TRBD1
CASSAGTGDNSPLHF
TGCGCCAGCAGCGCAGGGACAGGGGATAATTCACCCCTCCACTTT
>TRBV19|TRBJ2-7|once|TRBD1
CASSVDRGVYEQYF
TGTGCCAGTAGTGTCGACAGGGGAGTGTACGAGCAGTACTTC
>TRBV4-2|TRBJ1-5|.|TRBD1
CASSPGTGFSDNQPQHF
TGTGCCAGCAGCCCCGGGACAGGGTTTTCGGACAATCAGCCCCAGCATTTT
>TRBV5-1|TRBJ2-2|.|TRBD1
CASSLRDSRNTGELFF
TGCGCCAGCAGCTTGCGGGACAGTCGAAACACCGGGGAGCTGTTTTTT
>TRBV7-9|TRBJ1-6|.|.
CASSSSTGFYNSPLHF
TGTGCCAGCAGCTCATCCACAGGGTTCTATAATTCACCCCTCCACTTT
>TRBV5-1|TRBJ2-5|.|TRBD1
CASSIGQASETQYF
TGCGCCAGCAGCATAGGACAGGCCTCAGAGACCCAGTACTTC
>TRBV18|TRBJ1-2|once|TRBD1
CASSSDRGNYGYTF
TGTGCCAGCTCGTCCGACAGGGGTAACTATGGCTACACCTTC
>TRBV29-1|TRBJ1-2|.|.
CSVELGPANYGYTF
TGCAGCGTTGAGCTGGGGCCGGCTAACTATGGCTACACCTTC
>TRBV30|TRBJ1-5|.|.
CAWSVLDSNQPQHF
TGTGCCTGGAGTGTACTCGATAGCAATCAGCCCCAGCATTTT
>TRBV5-6|TRBJ1-6|.|TRBD1
CASSGRGRSNSPLHF
TGTGCCAGCAGCGGCAGGGGGAGAAGTAATTCACCCCTCCACTTT
>TRBV18|TRBJ1-1|few|.
CASSQQGADTEAFF
TGTGCCAGCTCACAACAGGGTGCTGACACTGAAGCTTTCTTT
>TRBV7-6|TRBJ1-5|.|.
CASSLGGGNNQPQHF
TGTGCCAGCAGCTTAGGCGGGGGGAACAATCAGCCCCAGCATTTT
>TRBV30|TRBJ2-7|.|TRBD1
CAWSVRQGVYEQYF
TGTGCCTGGAGTGTACGACAGGGTGTCTACGAGCAGTACTTC
>TRBV19|TRBJ1-2|few|TRBD1
CASRTSGQEIYGYTF
TGTGCCAGTAGAACCTCGGGACAGGAGATCTATGGCTACACCTTC
>TRBV11-2|TRBJ1-2|.|.
CASSLVSEKHGYTF
TGTGCCAGCAGCTTAGTTTCGGAGAAACATGGCTACACCTTC
>TRBV19|TRBJ1-2|.|.
CASSTAEIGHLKTF
TGTGCCAGTAGTACGGCAGAGATAGGACATCTCAAGACCTTC
>TRBV25-1|TRBJ2-1|once|.
CASSEYHQGRGDEQFF
TGTGCCAGCAGTGAATACCACCAGGGGAGAGGGGATGAGCAGTTCTTC
>TRBV19|TRBJ1-1|.|TRBD1
CASSIDRRQGAEAFF
TGTGCCAGTAGTATAGATAGGCGACAGGGGGCGGAGGCTTTCTTT